These 20 T cell receptor beta chains share one sample of origin, sequenced in a study of cytomegalovirus exposure and HLA in healthy donors. Primers for the PCR totalled 60 Vbeta and 13 Jbeta. Only in-frame clones appear in the TCRdb table, and some are missing; sequencing was by immunoSEQ multiplex PCR. The sample spans fewer than 30,000 clones; the ten largest clones claim over 0.55%. Sequencing used PBMCs. Receptors originate from a man under 40 in good health and CMV-seronegative.

The J gene is TRBJ2-7, the V gene TRBV7-2; 9 bases are a match to TRBD1. CDR1 is SGHTA, CDR2 FQGNSA, per germline. The ends lost 1 base at V and 6 bases at J; junction bases unmatched: 7. The CDR3 totals 15 residues. The CDR3 bases are TGTGCCAGCAGCTTAGAGCTGGGACAGGGATTCGAGCAGTACTTC. The encoded protein is CASSLELGQGFEQYF.

The chain combines TRBV7-9 with TRBJ1-2, with 9 bases aligning to TRBD1. This CDR3 comprises 12 residues. V gave up 1 base and J gave up 10 bases; unmatched junction bases: 1. CDR1 and CDR2 from the germline V gene are SEHNR and FQNEAQ (reference sequence). CDR3 amino acids: CASSLGTGDYTF. The CDR3 DNA follows: TGTGCCAGCAGCTTAGGGACAGGGGACTACACCTTC. Supplemented by reference TRBV7-9 and TRBJ1-2, the full variable domain reads DTGVSQNPRHKITKRGQNVTFRCDPISEHNRLYWYRQTLGQGPEFLTYFQNEAQLEKSRLLSDRFSAERPKGSFSTLEIQRTEQGDSAMYLCASSLGTGDYTFGSGTRLTVV.

The chain is built from TRBV5-6 and TRBJ2-5, with 8 bases matching TRBD1. In germline, CDR1 is SGHDT, CDR2 YYEEEE. This CDR3 is 16 amino acids long. Trimming cost V 3 bases and J 3 bases; bases outside gene matches: 10. The CDR3 DNA reads TGTGCCAGCAGCTCCGGGACAGGCTTAGTTGAAGAGACCCAGTACTTC. It specifies CASSSGTGLVEETQYF.

V gene TRBV5-1 combines with J gene TRBJ2-7, with unresolved D. This CDR3 comprises 13 residues. V was pared by 0 bases and J by 0 bases, with 4 bases between. From germline, CDR1 is SGHRS and CDR2 YFSETQ. The CDR3 bases are TGCGCCAGCAGCTTGGGCAGCTCCTACGAGCAGTACTTC. Protein sequence: CASSLGSSYEQYF. The whole variable domain, filled in from reference TRBV5-1 and TRBJ2-7, reads KAGVTQTPRYLIKTRGQQVTLSCSPISGHRSVSWYQQTPGQGLQFLFEYFSETQRNKGNFPGRFSGRQFSNSRSEMNVSTLELGDSALYLCASSLGSSYEQYFGPGTRLTVT.

The rearrangement uses TRBV18 and TRBJ2-7, with D perhaps matching TRBD2 (6 bases). The germline CDR1 and CDR2 sequences are KGHSH and LQKENI. Trimming stripped 6 bases from V and 7 bases from J, with 13 bases between. This CDR3 is 12 amino acids long. The CDR3 nucleotides read TGTGCCAGCTCGAGGAGGGACCTAGAGCAGTACTTC. Its translation is CASSRRDLEQYF.

The rearrangement joins TRBV5-1 to TRBJ2-1, with a weak D call TRBD2 (5 bases). The CDR3 is 16 amino acids. From germline, CDR1 is SGHRS and CDR2 YFSETQ. Trimming shortened V by 0 bases and J by 3 bases, and 13 bases separated the two germline ends. CDR3 DNA: TGCGCCAGCAGCTTGGATGCCAGCGGAGGCTACAATGAGCAGTTCTTC. The encoded protein is CASSLDASGGYNEQFF.

The chain employs TRBV4-2 and TRBJ1-3; TRBD1 might be the D (6 bases). Germline V gene data show CDR1 as LGHNA and CDR2 as YNFKEQ. Deletions cut 3 bases from V and 0 bases from J, with 15 bases between. This CDR3 is 17 amino acids long. CDR3 sequence (DNA): TGTGCCAGCAGCCAGAGCCGACAGGCTGCCTCTGGAAACACCATATATTTT. Its protein is CASSQSRQAASGNTIYF.

The chain links TRBV19 to TRBJ1-2, with 11 nucleotides matching TRBD1. Germline V gene data show CDR1 as LNHDA and CDR2 as SQIVND (reference sequence). Trimming removed 6 bases from V and 7 bases from J; junction bases left unmatched: 4. CDR3 size: 13 residues. CDR3 loop: CASSRTGGIGYTF. In nucleotides, the CDR3 is TGTGCCAGTAGCAGGACAGGGGGCATTGGCTACACCTTC.

The chain links TRBV10-3 to TRBJ1-2; D may be TRBD1 (5 bases). From germline, CDR1 is ENHRY and CDR2 SYGVKD. Between the trimmed V and J ends, which lost 0 bases and 2 bases, there was a span of 10 bases. The CDR3 contains 15 residues. The CDR3 spells CAISESGPGNYGYTF. DNA for the CDR3: TGTGCCATCAGTGAGTCGGGGCCAGGGAACTATGGCTACACCTTC.

The chain employs TRBV7-2 and TRBJ2-2, with D maybe TRBD1 (5 bases). Per germline, CDR1 SGHTA and CDR2 FQGNSA. The CDR3 is 16 amino acids. V lost 0 bases and J lost 6, with 14 bases in between. The CDR3 sequence: CASSLAAGSAAGELFF. CDR3 nucleotides: TGTGCCAGCAGCTTAGCTGCAGGGTCGGCGGCCGGGGAGCTGTTTTTT.

The rearrangement joins TRBV27 to TRBJ1-5; no reliable D call. The germline V and J ends were trimmed by 2 bases and 0 bases, with 8 bases remaining between them. The CDR3 sequence is 15 residues long. From germline, CDR1 is MNHEY and CDR2 SMNVEV (reference sequence). The CDR3 region is CASSLRRYSNQPQHF. The CDR3 DNA follows: TGTGCCAGCAGTTTACGTCGGTATAGCAATCAGCCCCAGCATTTT.

The chain has TRBV7-9 and TRBJ1-5; possible D gene TRBD1, 5 bases. Trimming pared 1 base from V and 6 bases from J, leaving 13 bases between. This CDR3 contains 15 residues. The germline V gene encodes CDR1 SEHNR and CDR2 FQNEAQ (reference sequence). CDR3 in DNA: TGTGCCAGCAGCTTAGGTGACAGTCCCTCTCAGCCCCAGCATTTT. It is translated as CASSLGDSPSQPQHF.

The chain joins TRBV19 to TRBJ1-4, with D perhaps TRBD1 (6 bases). There are 15 residues in the CDR3. The germline gives CDR1 LNHDA, CDR2 SQIVND (reference sequence). The germline V and J ends were trimmed by 3 bases and 7 bases, with 15 bases remaining between them. CDR3 sequence: CASSIRGPMGEKLFF. The CDR3 DNA follows: TGTGCCAGTAGTATCAGGGGCCCGATGGGTGAAAAACTGTTTTTT.

The genes are TRBV29-1 and TRBJ2-5; tentatively, D is TRBD1 (7 bases). Germline V gene sequence: CDR1 SQVTM, CDR2 ANQGSEA. There are 12 residues in the CDR3. The germline V and J ends were trimmed by 1 base and 5 bases, with 8 bases remaining between them. CDR3 in amino acids: CSVEAGGETQYF. The CDR3 DNA sequence: TGCAGCGTTGAAGCAGGGGGGGAGACCCAGTACTTC.

The CDR3: CASSALSGGAGELFF. Here the CDR3 DNA reads TGTGCCAGCAGCGCTCTTAGCGGGGGAGCCGGGGAGCTGTTTTTT. This rearrangement joins TRBV9 to TRBJ2-2; 9 bases fit TRBD2. V trimming: 3 bases; J trimming: 6 bases; junction bases outside the gene matches: 6. Germline V gene lookup returns CDR1 SGDLS and CDR2 YYNGEE. This CDR3 comprises 15 residues.

V gene TRBV6-5 combines with J gene TRBJ1-3; D possibly corresponds to TRBD1 (6 bases). Trimming stripped 2 bases from V and 10 bases from J, with 15 bases between. Germline V gives CDR1 MNHEY, CDR2 SVGAGI. This CDR3 comprises 14 residues. The chain's CDR3 is CASSYQPGQQTIYF. The CDR3 bases are TGTGCCAGCAGTTACCAACCGGGACAACAGACCATATATTTT.

The rearrangement joins TRBV14 to TRBJ2-7; D is ambiguous. Germline V gene data show CDR1 as SGHDN and CDR2 as FVKESK. Trimming took 1 base from V and 9 from J, leaving 13 bases between them. This CDR3 is built from 13 residues. CDR3 sequence: CASSQGSIPAQYF. The CDR3 DNA is TGTGCCAGCAGCCAAGGCTCTATCCCTGCGCAGTACTTC.

The gene calls are TRBV9 and TRBJ1-2, with 11 bases lining up with TRBD1. Germline CDR1 SGDLS, CDR2 YYNGEE. CDR3 length: 15 residues. V shed 3 bases, J shed 5 bases, and the junction held 6 bases outside the gene matches. CDR3 in DNA: TGTGCCAGCAGCGGGGACAGGGGGAAGGGGTATGGCTACACCTTC. It translates to CASSGDRGKGYGYTF. The full variable domain, in which reference TRBV9 and TRBJ1-2 provide the parts outside the CDR3, is DSGVTQTPKHLITATGQRVTLRCSPRSGDLSVYWYQQSLDQGLQFLIQYYNGEERAKGNILERFSAQQFPDLHSELNLSSLELGDSALYFCASSGDRGKGYGYTFGSGTRLTVV.

The rearrangement joins TRBV6-6 to TRBJ2-2; 8 bases are a match to TRBD1. Germline assignment: CDR1 MNHNY and CDR2 SVGAGI (reference sequence). The J segment lost 7 bases and the V segment lost 2 bases, leaving 6 bases of the junction unmatched. The length of the CDR3 is 15 residues. The CDR3 sequence is CASSYQGARDGELFF. Written as DNA, the CDR3 is TGTGCCAGCAGTTACCAGGGGGCGCGTGACGGGGAGCTGTTTTTT.

The chain links TRBV30 to TRBJ2-1, with TRBD2 matching 7 bases. CDR1 and CDR2 (germline): GTSNPN, SVGIG (reference sequence). The junction had 9 bases not matched to a gene; V was cut back by 7 bases and J by 6 bases. This CDR3 has 13 residues. The CDR3: CAYDSGGRNEQFF. CDR3 DNA sequence: TGTGCCTATGATTCGGGGGGACGCAATGAGCAGTTCTTC.